These T cell receptor beta chains were read from a single sample in a study of Tregs in tolerant kidney transplant recipients. Sequencing used immunoSEQ multiplex PCR; TCRdb keeps in-frame clones, though not all of them. This table has 90,000 to 130,000 clones, around 89% appearing once. The specimen was CD4+ T cells from blood, collected before the transplant. The receptor set was obtained from a human donor who received a combined kidney and bone marrow transplant. The conserved cysteine and the conserved F or W are not part of the CDR3 here. Fields, in order: J gene, D gene, CDR3 length, V gene, CDR3 protein. A D gene is named only where the DNA matches it firmly.

TRBJ2-7 . 12 TRBV5-6 ASSLDAGVYEQY
TRBJ1-2 TRBD1 10 TRBV11-2 ASSLYRGGYT
TRBJ2-7 TRBD2 12 TRBV28 ASSPGTSGAEQY
TRBJ2-7 TRBD1 13 TRBV6-5 ASRGPGQGSYEQY
TRBJ2-5 . 12 TRBV7-2 ASSLEWGEGAQY
TRBJ2-7 . 11 TRBV6-5 ASSGTSGNEQY
TRBJ1-6 TRBD1 14 TRBV4-1 ASSRGGQVLGSPLH
TRBJ1-4 TRBD1 12 TRBV11-2 ASSPGQGFEKLF
TRBJ2-3 . 12 TRBV7-2 ASSLRDSTDTQY
TRBJ2-5 . 12 TRBV28 ASSLSGGPGTQY
TRBJ1-2 . 11 TRBV29-1 SVVEQGHYGYT
TRBJ1-2 TRBD1 15 TRBV5-1 ASSLGDSVVRGYGYT
TRBJ2-3 . 13 TRBV7-7 ASSLLGQPTDTQY
TRBJ2-1 . 15 TRBV4-2 ASSHTIGGSSYNEQF
TRBJ2-2 TRBD2 14 TRBV5-5 ASRPDGGRNTGELF
TRBJ2-2 . 15 TRBV4-1 ASSQVPGQINTGELF
TRBJ2-7 TRBD2 12 TRBV5-5 ASSLLAGGDEQY
TRBJ2-3 . 14 TRBV7-2 ASSPSGLARTDTQY
TRBJ2-7 . 11 TRBV5-6 ASSPGTNYEQY
TRBJ2-7 TRBD2 13 TRBV15 ATSRASGASYEQY
TRBJ1-2 TRBD1 11 TRBV11-2 ASSSDRGAGYT
TRBJ2-2 . 12 TRBV30 AWRRQGNVGELF
TRBJ1-6 TRBD1 12 TRBV6-5 ASSRQGGDSPLH
TRBJ1-6 . 12 TRBV5-6 ASSFDRWKSPLH
TRBJ2-2 TRBD2 15 TRBV10-1 ASSEYSGSHWAGELF
TRBJ2-7 . 20 TRBV28 ASSLGYLWQPAVQNRVYEQY
TRBJ1-1 . 11 TRBV28 ASMPRQNTEAF
TRBJ1-2 TRBD1 14 TRBV10-1 ASSGNRGDGNYGYT
TRBJ1-2 TRBD1 10 TRBV28 ASTLGTGGYT
TRBJ2-5 . 11 TRBV19 ASSMRREETQY
TRBJ1-5 . 13 TRBV7-9 ASSLTGRSNQPQH
TRBJ1-5 . 15 TRBV28 ASSPPPRVRSNQPQH
TRBJ1-2 . 9 TRBV29-1 SVDGPGGYT
TRBJ2-1 . 10 TRBV30 AWSGARGEQF
TRBJ2-2 . 15 TRBV10-2 ASSDFKQGANTGELF
TRBJ2-5 . 12 TRBV18 ASSPRRLQETQY
TRBJ1-6 . 14 TRBV2 ASRGGSSVGNSPLH
TRBJ2-1 . 13 TRBV5-4 ASSLPGVRVNEQF
TRBJ1-2 . 12 TRBV5-1 ASSFGRDYYGYT
TRBJ2-3 . 16 TRBV7-2 ASSPDPGTPANTDTQY
TRBJ2-4 TRBD2 16 TRBV4-3 ASSQEGGLKLAKNIQY
TRBJ2-7 TRBD2 13 TRBV4-1 ASSPTSGLTYEQY
TRBJ1-2 . 12 TRBV21-1 ASSGNTGGVGYT
TRBJ2-1 . 13 TRBV9 ASSPFGGSYNEQF
TRBJ2-3 TRBD2 12 TRBV30 ASKRESFRDTQY
TRBJ1-1 . 11 TRBV6-6 ASSPQPGGEAF
TRBJ1-1 . 13 TRBV19 ASSQPTVLNTEAF
TRBJ2-2 . 10 TRBV6-4 ASSVNSGELF
TRBJ2-5 . 12 TRBV7-7 ASSSGLPQETQY
TRBJ1-4 . 14 TRBV6-5 ASSYSSGRATEKLF
TRBJ2-3 . 11 TRBV19 ASGGGYTDTQY
TRBJ2-5 . 13 TRBV19 ASSKKQGNQETQY
TRBJ2-5 TRBD1 13 TRBV9 ASSVPGQGGETQY
TRBJ1-2 . 12 TRBV5-1 ASSPEPFGYGYT